One and the same sample provided the 28 T cell receptor beta chains below, sequenced in a study of cytomegalovirus exposure and HLA in healthy donors. The assay was immunoSEQ multiplex PCR, and TCRdb's table has in-frame clones only and misses some. The table shows roughly 82,000 clones, with 85% to 95% occurring only once. Material for sequencing was PBMCs. The receptor set was obtained from a man aged 18 to 35 in good health and CMV-seronegative.

V is TRBV7-9 and J is TRBJ1-2; a possible D gene is TRBD1 (5 bases). Germline values: CDR1 SEHNR, CDR2 FQNEAQ (reference sequence). This CDR3 comprises 14 residues. V was trimmed by 2 bases and J by 4 bases, leaving 11 bases between them. CDR3 nucleotide sequence: TGTGCCAGCAGCTTAAACCGACAGATCTATGGCTACACCTTC. Its protein product is CASSLNRQIYGYTF.

The rearrangement joins TRBV27 to TRBJ1-5, with 7 bases matching TRBD1. This CDR3 contains 14 residues. The trim removed 5 bases at V and 7 bases at J, leaving 8 bases unmatched. CDR1 and CDR2 (germline): MNHEY, SMNVEV (reference sequence). The CDR3: CASSGSTGSQPQHF. As DNA, the CDR3 is TGTGCCAGCAGTGGCTCGACAGGGTCCCAGCCCCAGCATTTT.

The rearrangement uses TRBV29-1 and TRBJ1-1; 7 bases fit TRBD1. V shed 4 bases, J shed 5 bases, and the junction held 13 bases outside the gene matches. From germline, CDR1 is SQVTM and CDR2 ANQGSEA. The CDR3 has 15 amino acids. The CDR3 loop is CSVVGTARMGTEAFF. CDR3 nucleotide sequence: TGCAGCGTTGTGGGGACAGCCCGGATGGGAACTGAAGCTTTCTTT.

The chain is built from TRBV18 and TRBJ2-7, with 10 nucleotides matching TRBD2. V shed 0 bases and J 4 bases; nucleotides not matched to a gene: 6. Germline V gene data show CDR1 as KGHSH and CDR2 as LQKENI. The CDR3 consists of 16 residues. The CDR3 region is CASSPPGLAEKYEQYF. CDR3 nucleotide sequence: TGTGCCAGCTCACCACCCGGACTAGCGGAGAAGTACGAGCAGTACTTC.

This chain links TRBV5-6 with TRBJ1-3; D is possibly TRBD1 (6 bases). There are 14 residues in the CDR3. Trimming took 1 base from V and 4 from J, leaving 9 bases between them. Germline V gene lookup returns CDR1 SGHDT and CDR2 YYEEEE. The CDR3 coding sequence is TGTGCCAGCAGCTTGTACAGGGTGGGAAACACCATATATTTT. Translation: CASSLYRVGNTIYF.

The chain has TRBV6-6 and TRBJ2-7, with 9 bases identical to TRBD2. V shed 0 bases and J 0 bases; nucleotides not matched to a gene: 3. This CDR3 is built from 16 residues. Germline CDR1 and CDR2: MNHNY and SVGAGI (reference sequence). CDR3 sequence reads: CASSYSYSGSSYEQYF. The DNA of the CDR3 is TGTGCCAGCAGTTACTCCTATAGCGGGAGCTCCTACGAGCAGTACTTC.

This clone was recorded only once. CDR3 coding DNA: TGTGCCAGCAGCACCCAGCCTCGCAGGGGCAATGAGCAGTTCTTC. As protein: CASSTQPRRGNEQFF. V and J are TRBV9 and TRBJ2-1; perhaps TRBD1 as D (6 bases). This CDR3 is 15 amino acids long. CDR1 is SGDLS and CDR2 is YYNGEE in the germline V gene. V dropped 4 bases and J dropped 6 bases, with 17 bases sitting between them.

The chain carries TRBV7-9 and TRBJ1-5; TRBD1 agrees at 9 bases. V lost 5 bases, J lost 4 bases, and 3 bases stayed unmatched. Per the germline V gene, CDR1 is SEHNR and CDR2 is FQNEAQ (reference sequence). This CDR3 is 14 amino acids long. The CDR3 region is CASSTTGGNQPQHF. CDR3 DNA sequence: TGTGCCAGCAGCACGACAGGGGGAAATCAGCCCCAGCATTTT.

The rearrangement links TRBV2 to TRBJ2-1; 9 nucleotides match TRBD2. Germline V gene data show CDR1 as SNHLY and CDR2 as FYNNEI. The length of the CDR3 is 15 residues. The ends lost 5 bases at V and 3 bases at J; junction bases unmatched: 5. CDR3 protein: CASSLKREVYNEQFF. The CDR3 DNA follows: TGTGCCAGCAGTTTAAAGCGGGAGGTCTACAATGAGCAGTTCTTC.

The V gene is TRBV27, the J gene TRBJ1-1; no reliable D call. CDR1 and CDR2 from the germline V gene are MNHEY and SMNVEV (reference sequence). This CDR3 region has 12 residues. The ends were cut back, 5 bases at V and 4 bases at J, with 8 bases in the middle. CDR3 bases: TGTGCCAGCAGTATTCTAGGCACTGAAGCTTTCTTT. Its protein product is CASSILGTEAFF.

The chain combines TRBV5-1 with TRBJ2-1; 8 bases fit TRBD2. The germline CDR1 and CDR2 sequences are SGHRS and YFSETQ. CDR3 length equals 16 residues. J was trimmed by 8 bases and V by 0 bases; bases with no gene match: 10. The CDR3, as DNA: TGCGCCAGCAGCTTGGCCCCGGGACTAGATCTCGATGAGCAGTTCTTC. The encoded protein is CASSLAPGLDLDEQFF.

The V and J genes are TRBV6-1 and TRBJ2-7, with 8 nucleotides matching TRBD1. Germline V gene data show CDR1 as MNHNS and CDR2 as SASEGT. The CDR3 runs 12 residues. The V gene end was trimmed by 3 bases and the J gene end by 6 bases; junction bases not matched to a gene: 1. CDR3 in amino acids: CASSEDRAEQYF. The CDR3 bases are TGTGCCAGCAGTGAGGACAGGGCCGAGCAGTACTTC.

The rearrangement uses TRBV19 and TRBJ2-1; 8 nucleotides align to TRBD2. CDR3 length: 14 residues. Germline V gives CDR1 LNHDA, CDR2 SQIVND (reference sequence). V lost 1 base, J lost 10 bases, and 6 bases stayed unmatched. CDR3 in DNA: TGTGCCAGTAGTATAGCGGGAGGGCCGTGGGAGCAGTTCTTC. The encoded protein is CASSIAGGPWEQFF.

The chain joins TRBV5-6 to TRBJ2-5; D ambiguous. CDR3 length equals 11 residues. Looked up from germline, CDR1 is SGHDT and CDR2 is YYEEEE. Trimming took off 3 bases at V and 9 bases at J, with 9 bases between the two ends. The CDR3 reads CASSSLEAQYF. The CDR3 coding sequence is TGTGCCAGCAGCTCGCTCGAGGCCCAGTACTTC.

The chain carries TRBV19 and TRBJ2-7; TRBD1 aligns across 8 bases. Germline-derived CDR1 and CDR2 are LNHDA and SQIVND (reference sequence). V lost 3 bases, J lost 3 bases, and 1 base stayed unmatched. CDR3 length equals 13 residues. CDR3 in amino acids: CASSIDRGYEQYF. The CDR3 nucleotides read TGTGCCAGTAGTATTGACAGGGGCTACGAGCAGTACTTC.

The V call is TRBV11-2, the J call TRBJ2-1; no clear D. This CDR3 is 12 amino acids long. Germline lookup yields CDR1 SGHAT and CDR2 FQNNGV. Trimming removed 3 bases from V and 10 bases from J, with 10 bases in between. The CDR3 is CASSFRSHEQFF. The CDR3 DNA is TGTGCCAGCAGCTTCAGAAGTCACGAGCAGTTCTTC.

The rearrangement uses TRBV12-5 and TRBJ2-1; TRBD2 matches at 9 bases. The CDR3 length is 19 residues. Germline CDR1 and CDR2: LGHNT and FRNRAP. The trim removed 3 bases at V and 10 bases at J, leaving 22 bases unmatched. DNA of the CDR3: TGTGCTAGTGGTTTTTCCCCGCCCAGTATCGCGGGAGGGCCTGGGGAGCAGTTCTTC. It translates to CASGFSPPSIAGGPGEQFF.

V and J are TRBV6-1 and TRBJ1-1, with TRBD1 identical over 9 bases. Germline V gives CDR1 MNHNS, CDR2 SASEGT. After removal of 4 bases from V and 10 bases from J, the junction contained 1 base not matched to a gene. This CDR3 is 11 amino acids long. The CDR3 loop reads CASSGTGAAFF. CDR3 DNA sequence: TGTGCCAGCAGTGGGACAGGGGCAGCTTTCTTT.

The rearrangement links TRBV6-5 to TRBJ2-3, with D possibly matching TRBD2 (6 bases). The CDR3 length is 16 residues. V lost 0 bases to trimming and J lost 5 bases, with 15 bases between them. Looked up from germline, CDR1 is MNHEY and CDR2 is SVGAGI. CDR3 bases: TGTGCCAGCAGTTACTCTTGGAACGGGAGAGGAGATACGCAGTATTTT. Its translation: CASSYSWNGRGDTQYF.

The chain couples TRBV4-1 to TRBJ2-7, with D perhaps matching TRBD2 (6 bases). The CDR3 is 16 amino acids. Germline assignment: CDR1 MGHRA and CDR2 YSYEKL. V was trimmed by 0 bases and J by 2 bases, leaving 14 bases between them. CDR3 residues: CASSQEEGGRAYEQYF. Here the CDR3 DNA reads TGCGCCAGCAGCCAAGAGGAGGGAGGCAGGGCCTACGAGCAGTACTTC.

The chain employs TRBV9 and TRBJ2-7, with TRBD1 as a possible D gene (5 bases). V was clipped by 0 bases and J by 3 bases, with 16 bases between them. The CDR3 contains 16 residues. Germline V lookup: CDR1 SGDLS, CDR2 YYNGEE. CDR3: CASSVGLGQRDYEQYF. The CDR3 DNA follows: TGTGCCAGCAGCGTAGGACTGGGGCAGCGCGACTACGAGCAGTACTTC.

The V gene is TRBV6-6, the J gene TRBJ2-7, with TRBD1 matching over 7 bases. V shed 3 bases and J 3 bases; nucleotides not matched to a gene: 2. The CDR3 spans 13 residues. Germline lookup yields CDR1 MNHNY and CDR2 SVGAGI (reference sequence). For the CDR3, the DNA is TGTGCCAGCAGTTATGGGGACAGCTACGAGCAGTACTTC. Translating gives CASSYGDSYEQYF.

This clone was counted only a few times. V gene TRBV6-6 combines with J gene TRBJ1-6; 7 bases match TRBD1. This CDR3 contains 14 residues. Germline V gene data show CDR1 as MNHNY and CDR2 as SVGAGI (reference sequence). The trim removed 7 bases at V and 10 bases at J, leaving 10 bases unmatched. CDR3 nucleotides: TGTGCCAGCACTTCGACAGGGCTCGGGTCACCCCTCCACTTT. This translates into CASTSTGLGSPLHF.

The rearrangement links TRBV20-1 to TRBJ2-1; 7 nucleotides match TRBD1. CDR3 length: 11 amino acids. V lost 6 bases to trimming and J lost 10 bases; unmatched junction nucleotides: 6. Germline V CDR1 and CDR2: DFQATT, SNEGSKA (reference sequence). CDR3: CSAPQGNEQFF. CDR3 in DNA: TGCAGTGCCCCACAGGGGAACGAGCAGTTCTTC.

Only one count was recorded for this clone. This chain uses TRBV6-1 with TRBJ1-3, with 9 bases aligning to TRBD1. Looked up from germline, CDR1 is MNHNS and CDR2 is SASEGT. J was trimmed by 3 bases and V by 6 bases; bases with no gene match: 15. The CDR3 spans 18 residues. The CDR3, as DNA: TGTGCCAGCAGAGAACAGGGGGCGCGGCGATTAATTGGAAACACCATATATTTT. Translated, it gives CASREQGARRLIGNTIYF.

As regards this clone: At one boundary the junction diverges from the germline segment, which might be a read error. The chain recombines TRBV4-3 with TRBJ2-5; TRBD2 matches at 9 bases. The CDR3 totals 15 residues. CDR1 is LGHNA and CDR2 is YSLEER in the germline V gene. In DNA form, the CDR3 reads TGCGCCAGCAGCCAAGATTTAACCAGCGGGGGGCCCGAGCACTTC. Protein: CASSQDLTSGGPEHF.

The chain couples TRBV10-3 to TRBJ2-7, with 11 bases aligning to TRBD1. Germline CDR1 reads ENHRY; CDR2 reads SYGVKD. The CDR3 is 15 amino acids. The trim removed 8 bases at V and 2 bases at J, leaving 8 bases unmatched. CDR3 coding DNA: TGTGCCATCCGAAATCCGGGACAGGGGGCCTACGAGCAGTACTTC. Translated, it gives CAIRNPGQGAYEQYF.

The V call is TRBV29-1, the J call TRBJ2-2, with 11 nucleotides matching TRBD2. In germline, CDR1 is SQVTM, CDR2 ANQGSEA. This CDR3 has 16 residues. J was trimmed by 3 bases and V by 7 bases; bases with no gene match: 10. The CDR3 DNA is TGCAGCGCGAAGGGACTAGCGGACGACTACACCGGGGAGCTGTTTTTT. Its protein is CSAKGLADDYTGELFF.